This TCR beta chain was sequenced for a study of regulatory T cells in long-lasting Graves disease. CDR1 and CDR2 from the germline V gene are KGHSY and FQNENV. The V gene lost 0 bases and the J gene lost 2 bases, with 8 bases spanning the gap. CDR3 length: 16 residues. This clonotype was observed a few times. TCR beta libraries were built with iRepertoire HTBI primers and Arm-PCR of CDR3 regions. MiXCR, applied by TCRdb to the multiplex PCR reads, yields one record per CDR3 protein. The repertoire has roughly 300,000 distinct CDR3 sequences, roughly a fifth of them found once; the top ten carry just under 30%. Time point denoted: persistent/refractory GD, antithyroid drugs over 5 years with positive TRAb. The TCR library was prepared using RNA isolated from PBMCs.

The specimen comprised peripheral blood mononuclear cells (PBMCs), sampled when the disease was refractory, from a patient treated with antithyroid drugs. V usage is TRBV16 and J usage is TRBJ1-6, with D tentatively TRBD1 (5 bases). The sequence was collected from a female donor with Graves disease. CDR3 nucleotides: TGTGCCAGCAGCCAATCTCTACAGGCCTATAATTCACCCCTCCACTTT. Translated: CASSQSLQAYNSPLHF.